Presented here are 11 T cell receptor beta chains from one specimen sequenced in a study of blood T cell repertoires in COVID-19. Some clones are missing from TCRdb's copy, which holds only in-frame ones; the method was immunoSEQ multiplex PCR. Of about 210,000 clones in the sample, about 88% are singletons; the top ten hold 0.72%. Sample: peripheral blood. These receptors originate from a man between 40 and 49 years old with acute or convalescent COVID-19.

This chain uses TRBV21-1 with TRBJ2-7; TRBD1 is taken as the D call from the table, unchecked against the DNA. TRBV21-1 is a recognized pseudogene. This CDR3 is built from 17 residues. CDR3 loop: CASSKGVNRIHSYEQYF. DNA of the CDR3: TGTGCCAGCAGCAAAGGCGTGAACAGAATACACTCCTACGAGCAGTACTTC.

This chain connects TRBV27 to TRBJ2-3, with TRBD2 identical over 14 bases. This CDR3 spans 17 amino acids. The V and J ends lost 4 bases and 2 bases, in that order; junction bases with no gene match: 5. Germline V CDR1 and CDR2: MNHEY, SMNVEV (reference sequence). The CDR3 sequence: CASSYRTSGGYTDTQYF. CDR3 nucleotide sequence: TGTGCCAGCAGTTACCGGACTAGCGGGGGGTACACAGATACGCAGTATTTT.

The chain couples TRBV30 to TRBJ1-5, with D possibly being TRBD1 (6 bases). Germline V gene lookup returns CDR1 GTSNPN and CDR2 SVGIG (reference sequence). V lost 7 bases, J lost 8 bases, and 18 bases lay in between. The length of the CDR3 is 13 residues. This chain's CDR3 is CAYQIGGPEPQHF. The CDR3 nucleotides read TGTGCCTATCAAATCGGGGGGCCGGAGCCCCAGCATTTT.

The chain recombines TRBV20-1 with TRBJ2-1, with D tentatively TRBD2 (5 bases). Looked up from germline, CDR1 is DFQATT and CDR2 is SNEGSKA (reference sequence). Between the trimmed V and J ends, which lost 3 bases and 8 bases, there was a span of 14 bases. The CDR3 extends over 13 amino acids. Here the CDR3 DNA reads TGCAGTGCTAGTCTGAGGGTAGTACATGAGCAGTTCTTC. Protein: CSASLRVVHEQFF.

The chain carries TRBV7-3 and TRBJ1-1; TRBD1 matches 7 bases. The CDR3 loop spans 16 amino acids. After removal of 2 bases from V and 0 bases from J, the junction contained 6 bases not matched to a gene. Germline V lookup: CDR1 SGHTA, CDR2 FQGTGA. The CDR3 DNA reads as TGTGCCAGCAGCTTAGGCCCGGGACAGCTGAACACTGAAGCTTTCTTT. It codes for CASSLGPGQLNTEAFF.

The chain uses TRBV7-8 and TRBJ2-5, with D maybe TRBD2 (6 bases). The V end lost 5 bases, the J end lost 2 bases, and 12 bases lay between the germline ends. The CDR3 loop spans 14 amino acids. The germline gives CDR1 SGHVS, CDR2 FQNEAQ. The CDR3 region has the DNA TGTGCCAGCAGCCTGCGGGGCCCGCAAGAGACCCAGTACTTC. Its protein product is CASSLRGPQETQYF. The full variable domain, completed using reference TRBV7-8 and TRBJ2-5, is GAGVSQSPRYKVAKRGQDVALRCDPISGHVSLFWYQQALGQGPEFLTYFQNEAQLDKSGLPSDRFFAERPEGSVSTLKIQRTQQEDSAVYLCASSLRGPQETQYFGPGTRLLVL.

This clone has more than one count but fewer than ten. The chain carries TRBV5-1 and TRBJ1-3; a possible D gene is TRBD1 (5 bases). Germline V lookup: CDR1 SGHRS, CDR2 YFSETQ. Trimming took 0 bases from V and 3 from J, leaving 10 bases between them. This CDR3 comprises 15 residues. The CDR3 here is CASSLGQGVGNTIYF. Here the CDR3 DNA reads TGCGCCAGCAGCTTGGGTCAGGGTGTTGGAAACACCATATATTTT.

The CDR3 DNA sequence: TGTGCCAGCAGCTTAGCGGGGGCAGTAGTGCAGTACTTC. Translated: CASSLAGAVVQYF. The gene calls are TRBV7-2 and TRBJ2-7, with TRBD1 as a possible D gene (6 bases). Germline CDR1 reads SGHTA; CDR2 reads FQGNSA. Deletions cut 0 bases from V and 9 bases from J, with 12 bases between. This CDR3 comprises 13 residues.

This chain links TRBV24-1 with TRBJ2-3; TRBD2 agrees at 7 bases. The CDR3 contains 16 residues. V was clipped by 4 bases and J by 5 bases; unmatched bases: 11. Germline loops: CDR1 KGHDR, CDR2 SFDVKD. CDR3 residues: CATSDLGLDGGDTQYF. CDR3 nucleotide sequence: TGTGCCACCAGTGACCTCGGACTAGATGGGGGAGATACGCAGTATTTT.

V and J are TRBV4-2 and TRBJ2-3; TRBD2 matches at 7 bases. Germline assignment: CDR1 LGHNA and CDR2 YNFKEQ. The CDR3 is 13 amino acids. V lost 9 bases, J lost 2 bases, and 5 bases stayed unmatched. Here the CDR3 reads CASQGGPTDTQYF. The CDR3 DNA is TGTGCCAGTCAGGGAGGGCCCACAGATACGCAGTATTTT.

The chain is built from TRBV28 and TRBJ2-7; D possibly corresponds to TRBD2 (5 bases). V lost 3 bases and J 0 bases, leaving 6 bases between the germline ends. This CDR3 contains 13 residues. Per the germline V gene, CDR1 is MDHEN and CDR2 is SYDVKM. CDR3 protein: CASSFRGSYEQYF. In DNA form, the CDR3 reads TGTGCCAGCAGTTTTCGGGGCTCCTACGAGCAGTACTTC.